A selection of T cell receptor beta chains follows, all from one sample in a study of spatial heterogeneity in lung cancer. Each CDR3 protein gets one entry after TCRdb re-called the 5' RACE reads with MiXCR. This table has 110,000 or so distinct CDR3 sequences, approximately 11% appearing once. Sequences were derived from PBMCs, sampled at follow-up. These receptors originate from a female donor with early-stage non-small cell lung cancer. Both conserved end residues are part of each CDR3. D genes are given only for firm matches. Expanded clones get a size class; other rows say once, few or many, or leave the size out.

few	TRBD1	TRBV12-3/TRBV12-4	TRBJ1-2	TGTGCCAGCTCTCCACTCCGGGACAGGGGGCATGGCTACACCTTC	CASSPLRDRGHGYTF
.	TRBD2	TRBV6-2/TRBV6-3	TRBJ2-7	TGTGCCAGCAGCGACCCGCACGGGACTAGGAAGCTTCACGAGCAGTACTTC	CASSDPHGTRKLHEQYF
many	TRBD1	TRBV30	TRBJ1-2	TGTGCCTGGAAGGGACAGGGGAACTATGGCTACACCTTC	CAWKGQGNYGYTF
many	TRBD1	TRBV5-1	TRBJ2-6	TGCGCCAGCAGCCCGGCGACAGGGGTCGGGGCCAACGTCCTGACTTTC	CASSPATGVGANVLTF
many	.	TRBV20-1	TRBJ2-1	TGCAGTGCTAGAGATGAGCGAGTCGAGTTCTTC	CSARDERVEFF
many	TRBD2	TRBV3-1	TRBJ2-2	TGTGCCAGCAGCCGGGGACTAGCGTCCGGGGAGCTGTTTTTT	CASSRGLASGELFF
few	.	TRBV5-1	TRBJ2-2	TGCGCCAGCAGCTTGGGATCTACGGGGGCCACCGGGGAGCTGTTTTTT	CASSLGSTGATGELFF
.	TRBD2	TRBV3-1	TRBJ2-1	TGTGCCAGCGTGACTAGCGGGAGGGGTAATGAGCAGTTCTTC	CASVTSGRGNEQFF
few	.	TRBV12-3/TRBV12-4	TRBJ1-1	TGTGCCAGCAGTTTAAGACAGTGGAACACTGAAGCTTTCTTT	CASSLRQWNTEAFF
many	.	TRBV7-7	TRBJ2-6	TGTGCCAGCAGCATCCCTGGGGCCAACGTCCTGACTTTC	CASSIPGANVLTF
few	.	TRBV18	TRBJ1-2	TGTGCCAGCTCACCTCTACCACGGGATACAGTTCGAGAAGGCTACACCTTC	CASSPLPRDTVREGYTF
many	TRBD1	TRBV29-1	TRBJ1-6	TGCAGCGTCGCGGGGGACAGCCATAATTCACCCCTCCACTTT	CSVAGDSHNSPLHF
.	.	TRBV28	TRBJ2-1	TGTGCCAGCAGGGACTCCCTAAACAATGAGCAGTTCTTC	CASRDSLNNEQFF
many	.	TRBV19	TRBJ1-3	TGTGCCAGTAGTAGAGGTCCCTCTGGAAACACCATATATTTT	CASSRGPSGNTIYF
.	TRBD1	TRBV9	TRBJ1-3	TGTGCCAGCAGCGTAGTTCCAGGGGGCCTCGGAAACACCATATATTTT	CASSVVPGGLGNTIYF
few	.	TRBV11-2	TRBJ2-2	TGTGCCAGCAGGCAGCCGCTACAGGGGAACACCGGGGAGCTGTTTTTT	CASRQPLQGNTGELFF
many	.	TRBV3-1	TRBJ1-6	TGTGCCAGCAGCCAATTTGGCGGCGCAGGTTCACCCCTCCACTTT	CASSQFGGAGSPLHF
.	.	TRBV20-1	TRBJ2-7	TGCAGTGCTAGGGGTCAATACGAGCAGTACTTC	CSARGQYEQYF
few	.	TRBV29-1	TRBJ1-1	TGCAGCGTTGAAACCAGGTTGAACACTGAAGCTTTCTTT	CSVETRLNTEAFF
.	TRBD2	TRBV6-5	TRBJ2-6	TGTGCCAGCAGTTCCCCAGGACTAGCGGGTGGGGCTGGGGCCAACGTCCTGACTTTC	CASSSPGLAGGAGANVLTF
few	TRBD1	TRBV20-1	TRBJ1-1	TGCAGTGCTTTATGGGGACAGGGAGGCACTGAAGCTTTCTTT	CSALWGQGGTEAFF
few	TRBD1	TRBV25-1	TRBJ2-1	TGTGCCAGCTCCAGAAGACAGGGCGATGAGCAGTTCTTC	CASSRRQGDEQFF
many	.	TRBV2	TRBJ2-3	TGTGCCAGCAGTGAAGCCTCGCCGGGGCCCCCCCACACAGATACGCAGTATTTT	CASSEASPGPPHTDTQYF
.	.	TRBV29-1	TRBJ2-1	TGCAGCGTAGGGTATCTAAACAATGAGCAGTTCTTC	CSVGYLNNEQFF
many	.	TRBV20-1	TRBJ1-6	TGCAGTGCTAGAAGTTGGGGCTACTCACCCCTCCACTTT	CSARSWGYSPLHF
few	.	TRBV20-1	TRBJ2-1	TGCAGTGCTACGAACGGGGCGGAACATCGTGAGCAGTTCTTC	CSATNGAEHREQFF
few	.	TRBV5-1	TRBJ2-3	TGCGCCAGCAGCTTAGCGGGGACACCAGATACGCAGTATTTT	CASSLAGTPDTQYF
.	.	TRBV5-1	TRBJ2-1	TGCGCCAGCAGCTCCGCCTCCTACAATGAGCAGTTCTTC	CASSSASYNEQFF
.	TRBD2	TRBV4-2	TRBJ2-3	TGTGCCAGCAGCCGAGGACTAGCGGCCACAGATACGCAGTATTTT	CASSRGLAATDTQYF
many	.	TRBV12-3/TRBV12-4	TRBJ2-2	TGTGCCAGCAGTTTCGGGTCTCGGCTAGCTTCCACCGGGGAGCTGTTTTTT	CASSFGSRLASTGELFF
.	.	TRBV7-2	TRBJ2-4	TGTGCCAGCAGCCCGAGGACTACAGGGGCGGGTGGGGCCAAAAACATTCAGTACTTC	CASSPRTTGAGGAKNIQYF
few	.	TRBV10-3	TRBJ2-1	TGTGCCATCAGTGGGGACCAAAGTACTTACAATGAGCAGTTCTTC	CAISGDQSTYNEQFF
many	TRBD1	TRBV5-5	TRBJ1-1	TGTGCCAGCAGCTTGAGGGGGCGGAACACTGAAGCTTTCTTT	CASSLRGRNTEAFF
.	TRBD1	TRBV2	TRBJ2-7	TGTGCCAGCAGGCCGGCAGGGGGAATCTACGAGCAGTACTTC	CASRPAGGIYEQYF
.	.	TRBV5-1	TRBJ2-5	TGCGCCAGCGGCTTGGAGCCCCCGCAACAACAAGAGACCCAGTACTTC	CASGLEPPQQQETQYF
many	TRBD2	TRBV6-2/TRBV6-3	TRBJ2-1	TGTGCCAGCGAGGGCACTAGCGGGAGACAGAACAATGAGCAGTTCTTC	CASEGTSGRQNNEQFF
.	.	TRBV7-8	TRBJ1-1	TGTGCCAGCAGCTTAATCGTGGCAGGGGACACTGAAGCTTTCTTT	CASSLIVAGDTEAFF
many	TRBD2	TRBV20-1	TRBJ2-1	TGCAGTGCTAGAGAGAGAGGGAGCGGGAGGGCCGTTGGGGCTTTCAATGAGCAGTTCTTC	CSARERGSGRAVGAFNEQFF
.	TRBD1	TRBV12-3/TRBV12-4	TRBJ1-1	TGTGCCAGCAGTTCTAGTGGACAGGGAACTGAAGCTTTCTTT	CASSSSGQGTEAFF